This T cell receptor beta chain appears in the sequencing data of a study of cytomegalovirus exposure and HLA in healthy donors. Whole-study results and caveats: The classifier was said to identify cytomegalovirus status with high specificity and sensitivity. A few chains linked to CMV were shown in vitro to be specific for CMV antigens.

This clone was seen a single time. As yet, its antigen is unknown. Assay used: immunoSEQ multiplex PCR; TCRdb lists only in-frame clones, some missing. Among 120,000 to 150,000 clones listed, approximately 88% were seen once. The clonotype originates from a man younger than 35 in good health and CMV-seropositive. Sequencing input: PBMCs.

CDR3 region: CASSERGNEKLFF. For the CDR3, the DNA is TGTGCCAGCAGTGAACGGGGAAATGAAAAACTGTTTTTT. This chain uses TRBV2 with TRBJ1-4; D call uncertain. The V end was cut by 2 bases, the J end by 5 bases, with 6 bases between. Germline-derived CDR1 and CDR2 are SNHLY and FYNNEI. The CDR3 has 13 residues.